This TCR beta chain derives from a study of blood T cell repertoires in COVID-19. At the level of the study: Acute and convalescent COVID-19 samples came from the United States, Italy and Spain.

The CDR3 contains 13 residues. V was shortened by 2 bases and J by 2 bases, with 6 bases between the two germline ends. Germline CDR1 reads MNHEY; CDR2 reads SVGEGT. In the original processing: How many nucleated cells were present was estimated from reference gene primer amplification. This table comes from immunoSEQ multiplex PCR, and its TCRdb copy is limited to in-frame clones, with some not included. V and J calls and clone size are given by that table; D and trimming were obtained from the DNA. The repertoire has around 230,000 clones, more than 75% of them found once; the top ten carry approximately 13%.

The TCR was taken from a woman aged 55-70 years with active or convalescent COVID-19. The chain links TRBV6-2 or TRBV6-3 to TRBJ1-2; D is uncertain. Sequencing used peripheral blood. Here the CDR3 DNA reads TGTGCCAGCAGTTACGGCAGGAACTATGGCTACACCTTC. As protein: CASSYGRNYGYTF.